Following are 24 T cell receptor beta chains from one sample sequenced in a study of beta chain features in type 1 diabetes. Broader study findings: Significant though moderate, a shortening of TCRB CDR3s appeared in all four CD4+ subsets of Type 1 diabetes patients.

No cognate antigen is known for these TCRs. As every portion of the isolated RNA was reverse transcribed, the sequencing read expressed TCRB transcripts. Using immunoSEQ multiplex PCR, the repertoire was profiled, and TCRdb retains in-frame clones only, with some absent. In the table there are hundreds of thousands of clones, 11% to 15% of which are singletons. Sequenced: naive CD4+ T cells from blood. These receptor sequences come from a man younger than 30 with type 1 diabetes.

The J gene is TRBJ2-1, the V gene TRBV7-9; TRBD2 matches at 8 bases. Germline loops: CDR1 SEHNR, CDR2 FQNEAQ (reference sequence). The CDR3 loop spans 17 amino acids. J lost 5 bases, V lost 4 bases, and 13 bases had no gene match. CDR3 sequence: CASSSLNSGAQNNEQFF. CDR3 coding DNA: TGTGCCAGCAGCTCCCTAAATAGCGGGGCCCAAAACAATGAGCAGTTCTTC. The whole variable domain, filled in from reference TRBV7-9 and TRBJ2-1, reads DTGVSQNPRHKITKRGQNVTFRCDPISEHNRLYWYRQTLGQGPEFLTYFQNEAQLEKSRLLSDRFSAERPKGSFSTLEIQRTEQGDSAMYLCASSSLNSGAQNNEQFFGPGTRLTVL.

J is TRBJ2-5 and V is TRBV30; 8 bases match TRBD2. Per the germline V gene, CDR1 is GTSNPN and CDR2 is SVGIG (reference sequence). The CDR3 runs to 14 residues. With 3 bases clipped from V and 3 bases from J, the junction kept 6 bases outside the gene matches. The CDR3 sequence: CAWRFGGVEETQYF. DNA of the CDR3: TGTGCCTGGAGGTTCGGGGGGGTGGAAGAGACCCAGTACTTC.

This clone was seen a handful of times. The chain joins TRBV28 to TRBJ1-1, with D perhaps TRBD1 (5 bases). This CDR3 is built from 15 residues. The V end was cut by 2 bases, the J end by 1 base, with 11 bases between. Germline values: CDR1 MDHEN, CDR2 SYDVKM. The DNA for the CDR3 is TGTGCCAGCAGTTTACGACGGACACCGAACACTGAAGCTTTCTTT. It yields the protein CASSLRRTPNTEAFF.

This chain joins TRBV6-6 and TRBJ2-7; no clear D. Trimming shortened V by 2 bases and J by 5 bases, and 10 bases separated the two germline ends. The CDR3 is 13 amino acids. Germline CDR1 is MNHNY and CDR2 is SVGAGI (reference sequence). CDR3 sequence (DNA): TGTGCCAGCAGTTACGCACTACCTAACGAGCAGTACTTC. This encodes CASSYALPNEQYF.

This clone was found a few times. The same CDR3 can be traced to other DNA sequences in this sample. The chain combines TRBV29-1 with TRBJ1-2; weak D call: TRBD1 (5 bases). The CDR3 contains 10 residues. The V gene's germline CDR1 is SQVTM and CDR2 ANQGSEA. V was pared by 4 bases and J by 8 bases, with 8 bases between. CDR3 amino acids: CSVGQGGYTF. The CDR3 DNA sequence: TGCAGCGTTGGCCAGGGAGGCTACACCTTC.

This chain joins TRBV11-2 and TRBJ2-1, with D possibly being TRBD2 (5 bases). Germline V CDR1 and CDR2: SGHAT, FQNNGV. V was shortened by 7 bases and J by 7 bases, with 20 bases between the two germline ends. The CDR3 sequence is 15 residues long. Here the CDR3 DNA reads TGTGCCAGCACCTCTGGGAGCCTTATAAATAATGAGCAGTTCTTC. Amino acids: CASTSGSLINNEQFF.

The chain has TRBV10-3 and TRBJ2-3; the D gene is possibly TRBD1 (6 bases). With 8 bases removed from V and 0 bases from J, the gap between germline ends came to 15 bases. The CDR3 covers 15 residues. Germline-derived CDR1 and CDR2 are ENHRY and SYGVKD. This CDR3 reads CAIRPTGLSTDTQYF. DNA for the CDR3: TGTGCCATCCGCCCGACAGGACTCAGCACAGATACGCAGTATTTT.

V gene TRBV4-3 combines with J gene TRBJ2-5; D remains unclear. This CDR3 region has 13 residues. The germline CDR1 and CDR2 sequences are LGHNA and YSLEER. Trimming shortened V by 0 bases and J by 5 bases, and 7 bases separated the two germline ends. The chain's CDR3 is CASSQEVGETQYF. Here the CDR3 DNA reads TGCGCCAGCAGCCAAGAGGTTGGCGAGACCCAGTACTTC.

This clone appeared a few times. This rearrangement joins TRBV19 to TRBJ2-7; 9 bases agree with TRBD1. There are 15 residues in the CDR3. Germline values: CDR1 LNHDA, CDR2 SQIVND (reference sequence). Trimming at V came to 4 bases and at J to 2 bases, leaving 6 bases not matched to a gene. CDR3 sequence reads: CASSRPGQGAYEQYF. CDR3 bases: TGTGCCAGTAGTAGGCCGGGACAGGGAGCCTACGAGCAGTACTTC.

The CDR3 DNA reads as TGTGCCAGCAGCCAGGTGAGAGGGCTTACAATGACGCAGTTCTTC. Translation: CASSQVRGLTMTQFF. This sequence joins TRBV14 and TRBJ2-1; the D gene is possibly TRBD2 (5 bases). With 3 bases removed from V and 12 bases from J, the gap between germline ends came to 21 bases. Germline assignment: CDR1 SGHDN and CDR2 FVKESK. This CDR3 has 15 residues.

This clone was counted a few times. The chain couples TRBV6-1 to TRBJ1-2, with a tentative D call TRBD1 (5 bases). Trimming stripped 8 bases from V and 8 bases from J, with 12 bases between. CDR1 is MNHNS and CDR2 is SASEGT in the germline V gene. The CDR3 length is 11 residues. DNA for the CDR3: TGTGCCAGCGGGACTTCTGGGGGCTACACCTTC. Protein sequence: CASGTSGGYTF.

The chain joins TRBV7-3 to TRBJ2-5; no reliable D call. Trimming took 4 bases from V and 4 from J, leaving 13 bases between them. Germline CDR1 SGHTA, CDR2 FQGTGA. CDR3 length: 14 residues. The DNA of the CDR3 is TGTGCCAGCAGCTCGCGGACGGTCGGAGAGACCCAGTACTTC. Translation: CASSSRTVGETQYF.

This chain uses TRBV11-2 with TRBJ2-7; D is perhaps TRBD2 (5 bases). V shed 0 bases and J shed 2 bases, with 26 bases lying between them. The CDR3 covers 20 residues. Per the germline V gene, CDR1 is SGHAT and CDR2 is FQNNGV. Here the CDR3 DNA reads TGTGCCAGCAGCTTAGATAGGGTTAGCGCGAGCCGGCGAGACACCTACGAGCAGTACTTC. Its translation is CASSLDRVSASRRDTYEQYF.

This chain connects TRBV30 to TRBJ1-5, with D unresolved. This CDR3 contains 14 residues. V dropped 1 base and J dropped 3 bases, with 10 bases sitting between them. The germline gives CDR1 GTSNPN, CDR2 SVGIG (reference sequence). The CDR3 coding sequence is TGTGCCTGGAGTGGGCCAGACTCCAATCAGCCCCAGCATTTT. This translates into CAWSGPDSNQPQHF.

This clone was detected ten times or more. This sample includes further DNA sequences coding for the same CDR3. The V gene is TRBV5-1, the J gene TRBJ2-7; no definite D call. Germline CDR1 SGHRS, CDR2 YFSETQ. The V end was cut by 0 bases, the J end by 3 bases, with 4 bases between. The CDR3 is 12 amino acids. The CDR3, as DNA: TGCGCCAGCAGCTTGGAGGGCTACGAGCAGTACTTC. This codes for CASSLEGYEQYF.

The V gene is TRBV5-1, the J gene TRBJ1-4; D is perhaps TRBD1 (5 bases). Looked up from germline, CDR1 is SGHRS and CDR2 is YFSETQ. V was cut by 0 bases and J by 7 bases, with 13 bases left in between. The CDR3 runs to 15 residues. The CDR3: CASSLVRRGTEKLFF. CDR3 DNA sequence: TGCGCCAGCAGCTTGGTCCGGAGGGGTACTGAAAAACTGTTTTTT. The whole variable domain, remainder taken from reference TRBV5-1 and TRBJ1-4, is KAGVTQTPRYLIKTRGQQVTLSCSPISGHRSVSWYQQTPGQGLQFLFEYFSETQRNKGNFPGRFSGRQFSNSRSEMNVSTLELGDSALYLCASSLVRRGTEKLFFGSGTQLSVL.

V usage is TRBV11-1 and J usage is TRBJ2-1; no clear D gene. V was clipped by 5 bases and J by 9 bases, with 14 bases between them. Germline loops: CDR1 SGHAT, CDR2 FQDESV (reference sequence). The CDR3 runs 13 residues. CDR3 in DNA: TGTGCCAGCAGCCTCCCCCAGTCCACTGAGCAGTTCTTC. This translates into CASSLPQSTEQFF.

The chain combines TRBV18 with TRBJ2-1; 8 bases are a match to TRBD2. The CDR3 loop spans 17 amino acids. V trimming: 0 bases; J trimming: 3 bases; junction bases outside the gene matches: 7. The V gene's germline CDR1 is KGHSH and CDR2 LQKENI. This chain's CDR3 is CASSPPSGGGVYNEQFF. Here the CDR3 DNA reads TGTGCCAGCTCACCACCGTCGGGAGGGGGGGTCTACAATGAGCAGTTCTTC.

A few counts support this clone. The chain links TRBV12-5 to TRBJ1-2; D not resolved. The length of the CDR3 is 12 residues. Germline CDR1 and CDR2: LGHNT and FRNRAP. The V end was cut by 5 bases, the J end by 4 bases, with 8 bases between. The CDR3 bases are TGTGCTAGTGGTCAATTGGGCTATGGCTACACCTTC. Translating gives CASGQLGYGYTF.

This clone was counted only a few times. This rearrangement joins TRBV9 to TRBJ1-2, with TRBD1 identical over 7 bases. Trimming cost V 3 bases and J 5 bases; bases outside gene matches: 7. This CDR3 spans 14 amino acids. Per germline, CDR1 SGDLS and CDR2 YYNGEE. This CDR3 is CASSAGTVDYGYTF. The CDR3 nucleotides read TGTGCCAGCAGCGCCGGGACAGTAGATTATGGCTACACCTTC.

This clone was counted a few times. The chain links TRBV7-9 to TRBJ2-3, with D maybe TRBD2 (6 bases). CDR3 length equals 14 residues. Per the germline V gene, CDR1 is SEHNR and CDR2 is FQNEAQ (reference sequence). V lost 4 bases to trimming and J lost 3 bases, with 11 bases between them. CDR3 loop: CASSSGLWTDTQYF. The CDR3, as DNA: TGTGCCAGCAGCTCGGGACTCTGGACAGATACGCAGTATTTT.

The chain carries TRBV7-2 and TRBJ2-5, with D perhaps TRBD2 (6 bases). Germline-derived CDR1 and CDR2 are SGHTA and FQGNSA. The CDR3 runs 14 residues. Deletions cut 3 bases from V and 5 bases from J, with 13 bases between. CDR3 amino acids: CASSLAGIRETQYF. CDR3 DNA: TGTGCCAGCAGCTTGGCGGGGATCCGGGAGACCCAGTACTTC.

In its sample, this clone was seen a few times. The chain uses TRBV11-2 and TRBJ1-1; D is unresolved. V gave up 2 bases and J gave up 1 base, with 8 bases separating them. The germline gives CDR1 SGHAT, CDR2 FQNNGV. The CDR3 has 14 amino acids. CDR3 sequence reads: CASSLNSANTEAFF. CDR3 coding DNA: TGTGCCAGCAGCTTAAACTCAGCGAACACTGAAGCTTTCTTT.

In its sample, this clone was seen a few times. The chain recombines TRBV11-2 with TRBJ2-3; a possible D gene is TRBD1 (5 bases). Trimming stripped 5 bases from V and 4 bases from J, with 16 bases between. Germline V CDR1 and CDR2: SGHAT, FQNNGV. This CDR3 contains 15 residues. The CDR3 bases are TGTGCCAGCAGCCCCGGACACCCAGGTCCAGATACGCAGTATTTT. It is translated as CASSPGHPGPDTQYF.